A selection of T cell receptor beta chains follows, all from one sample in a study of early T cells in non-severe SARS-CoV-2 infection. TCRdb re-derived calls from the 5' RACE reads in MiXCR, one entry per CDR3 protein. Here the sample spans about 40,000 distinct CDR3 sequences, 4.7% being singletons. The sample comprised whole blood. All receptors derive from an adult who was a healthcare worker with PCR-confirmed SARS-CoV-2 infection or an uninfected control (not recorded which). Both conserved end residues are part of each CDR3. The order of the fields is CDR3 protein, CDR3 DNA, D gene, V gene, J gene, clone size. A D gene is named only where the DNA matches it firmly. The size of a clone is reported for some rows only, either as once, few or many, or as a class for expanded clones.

CDR3 protein: CASQTTGKGNQPQHF; CDR3 DNA: TGTGCCAGTCAAACGACAGGCAAGGGCAATCAGCCCCAGCATTTT; D gene: NA; V gene: TRBV19; J gene: TRBJ1-5; clone size: many
CDR3 protein: CASSVWAGRTGANVLTF; CDR3 DNA: TGTGCCAGCAGTGTTTGGGCAGGGAGGACTGGGGCCAACGTCCTGACTTTC; D gene: NA; V gene: TRBV2; J gene: TRBJ2-6; clone size: few
CDR3 protein: CATANAGGRGDTQYF; CDR3 DNA: TGCGCCACCGCCAACGCGGGGGGCCGTGGGGATACGCAGTATTTT; D gene: TRBD2; V gene: TRBV4-1; J gene: TRBJ2-3; clone size: many
CDR3 protein: CATSRASTGRNNEQFF; CDR3 DNA: TGTGCCACCAGCAGAGCTTCGACAGGGCGCAACAATGAGCAGTTCTTC; D gene: TRBD1; V gene: TRBV15; J gene: TRBJ2-1; clone size: few
CDR3 protein: CASSLARKTGVQETQYF; CDR3 DNA: TGTGCCAGCAGCTTAGCGAGGAAGACAGGGGTACAGGAGACCCAGTACTTC; D gene: TRBD1; V gene: TRBV7-9; J gene: TRBJ2-5; clone size: NA
CDR3 protein: CSVEGTGSNTIYF; CDR3 DNA: TGCAGCGTTGAGGGGACAGGGTCGAACACCATATATTTT; D gene: TRBD1; V gene: TRBV29-1; J gene: TRBJ1-3; clone size: NA
CDR3 protein: CASSAGHLNSPLHF; CDR3 DNA: TGTGCCAGCAGCGCGGGACACCTTAATTCACCCCTCCACTTT; D gene: NA; V gene: TRBV9; J gene: TRBJ1-6; clone size: NA
CDR3 protein: CASSPPGRAGYTF; CDR3 DNA: TGTGCCAGCTCACCGCCCGGGAGGGCTGGCTACACCTTC; D gene: NA; V gene: TRBV18; J gene: TRBJ1-2; clone size: many
CDR3 protein: CASSLFTGEATEAFF; CDR3 DNA: TGTGCCAGCAGCTTATTTACGGGGGAGGCCACTGAAGCTTTCTTT; D gene: NA; V gene: TRBV7-2; J gene: TRBJ1-1; clone size: few
CDR3 protein: CASSPSWGPHYEQYF; CDR3 DNA: TGTGCCAGCAGCCCCTCTTGGGGGCCCCACTACGAGCAGTACTTC; D gene: NA; V gene: TRBV3-1; J gene: TRBJ2-7; clone size: many
CDR3 protein: CASSGARRTDTQYF; CDR3 DNA: TGTGCCAGCAGTGGGGCACGCCGCACAGATACGCAGTATTTT; D gene: NA; V gene: TRBV6-2/TRBV6-3; J gene: TRBJ2-3; clone size: few
CDR3 protein: CASSPAGTVRYGYTF; CDR3 DNA: TGTGCCAGCAGCCCGGCCGGGACAGTACGCTATGGCTACACCTTC; D gene: TRBD1; V gene: TRBV7-2; J gene: TRBJ1-2; clone size: many
CDR3 protein: CSASDSVGTMNTEAFF; CDR3 DNA: TGCAGTGCCAGTGACAGCGTAGGTACGATGAACACTGAAGCTTTCTTT; D gene: NA; V gene: TRBV20-1; J gene: TRBJ1-1; clone size: NA
CDR3 protein: CASSQGLASGNTIYF; CDR3 DNA: TGCGCCAGCAGCCAAGGGTTGGCCTCTGGAAACACCATATATTTT; D gene: NA; V gene: TRBV4-3; J gene: TRBJ1-3; clone size: NA
CDR3 protein: CASPSTPGLLAETQYF; CDR3 DNA: TGTGCCAGCCCCTCCACTCCGGGACTACTGGCAGAGACCCAGTACTTC; D gene: NA; V gene: TRBV21-1; J gene: TRBJ2-5; clone size: few
CDR3 protein: CATTREGREPETQYF; CDR3 DNA: TGTGCCACCACGCGTGAGGGGCGCGAGCCGGAGACCCAGTACTTC; D gene: NA; V gene: TRBV15; J gene: TRBJ2-5; clone size: many
CDR3 protein: CASSPLAPYNEQFF; CDR3 DNA: TGTGCCAGCTCACCACTAGCGCCCTACAATGAGCAGTTCTTC; D gene: NA; V gene: TRBV18; J gene: TRBJ2-1; clone size: many
CDR3 protein: CASSPQPTGSGELFF; CDR3 DNA: TGTGCCAGCAGCCCACAACCCACAGGGTCCGGGGAGCTGTTTTTT; D gene: NA; V gene: TRBV7-3; J gene: TRBJ2-2; clone size: many
CDR3 protein: CASRPRQLAEQYF; CDR3 DNA: TGTGCCAGCAGACCCAGACAGTTGGCCGAGCAGTACTTC; D gene: NA; V gene: TRBV6-5; J gene: TRBJ2-7; clone size: many
CDR3 protein: CASSFLSSGASTDTQYF; CDR3 DNA: TGTGCCAGCAGTTTCCTCTCTTCAGGGGCTAGCACAGATACGCAGTATTTT; D gene: NA; V gene: TRBV12-3/TRBV12-4; J gene: TRBJ2-3; clone size: NA
CDR3 protein: CASSQVWQDTVHNSPLHF; CDR3 DNA: TGCGCCAGCAGCCAAGTATGGCAGGACACAGTTCATAATTCACCCCTCCACTTT; D gene: NA; V gene: TRBV4-3; J gene: TRBJ1-6; clone size: many
CDR3 protein: CASTSLNEQFF; CDR3 DNA: TGTGCCAGCACCTCCCTCAATGAGCAGTTCTTC; D gene: NA; V gene: TRBV12-3/TRBV12-4; J gene: TRBJ2-1; clone size: many
CDR3 protein: CASTETGGYEQYF; CDR3 DNA: TGCGCCAGCACCGAGACAGGGGGCTACGAGCAGTACTTC; D gene: TRBD1; V gene: TRBV5-1; J gene: TRBJ2-7; clone size: many
CDR3 protein: CSATYSGVPREQYF; CDR3 DNA: TGCAGTGCCACTTATAGCGGGGTCCCTAGGGAGCAGTACTTC; D gene: TRBD2; V gene: TRBV20-1; J gene: TRBJ2-7; clone size: few
CDR3 protein: CASSFFDRVNEQYF; CDR3 DNA: TGTGCCAGCAGTTTCTTCGACAGGGTAAACGAGCAGTACTTC; D gene: TRBD1; V gene: TRBV28; J gene: TRBJ2-7; clone size: many
CDR3 protein: CASSQGEDTQYF; CDR3 DNA: TGTGCCAGCAGCCAAGGAGAAGATACGCAGTATTTT; D gene: NA; V gene: TRBV3-1; J gene: TRBJ2-3; clone size: NA
CDR3 protein: CAWELGGGNEQFF; CDR3 DNA: TGTGCCTGGGAGTTAGGGGGAGGCAATGAGCAGTTCTTC; D gene: NA; V gene: TRBV30; J gene: TRBJ2-1; clone size: many
CDR3 protein: CASSQDLGRTEAFF; CDR3 DNA: TGTGCCAGCAGCCAAGATTTGGGGCGTACTGAAGCTTTCTTT; D gene: NA; V gene: TRBV4-2; J gene: TRBJ1-1; clone size: many
CDR3 protein: CASSPPTAPPNIQYF; CDR3 DNA: TGTGCCAGCAGCCCTCCGACGGCACCTCCGAACATTCAGTACTTC; D gene: NA; V gene: TRBV7-2; J gene: TRBJ2-4; clone size: many
CDR3 protein: CSAPPGTGETQYF; CDR3 DNA: TGCAGTGCGCCCCCCGGGACAGGGGAGACCCAGTACTTC; D gene: TRBD1; V gene: TRBV20-1; J gene: TRBJ2-5; clone size: many
CDR3 protein: CASSEQANTEAFF; CDR3 DNA: TGTGCCAGCAGTGAACAGGCAAACACTGAAGCTTTCTTT; D gene: NA; V gene: TRBV25-1; J gene: TRBJ1-1; clone size: many
CDR3 protein: CSASVGKETQYF; CDR3 DNA: TGCAGTGCTTCCGTGGGAAAAGAGACCCAGTACTTC; D gene: NA; V gene: TRBV20-1; J gene: TRBJ2-5; clone size: few
CDR3 protein: CSAARTGGNTEAFF; CDR3 DNA: TGCAGCGCCGCCCGGACAGGGGGGAACACTGAAGCTTTCTTT; D gene: TRBD1; V gene: TRBV29-1; J gene: TRBJ1-1; clone size: NA
CDR3 protein: CASSSTDTQYF; CDR3 DNA: TGTGCCAGCAGCTCTACAGATACGCAGTATTTT; D gene: NA; V gene: TRBV7-9; J gene: TRBJ2-3; clone size: many
CDR3 protein: CASSLVWNTEAFF; CDR3 DNA: TGTGCCAGCAGCCTGGTGTGGAACACTGAAGCTTTCTTT; D gene: NA; V gene: TRBV5-6; J gene: TRBJ1-1; clone size: many
CDR3 protein: CASSLYASGTRGGELFF; CDR3 DNA: TGCGCCAGCAGCTTATATGCAAGTGGGACTCGCGGCGGGGAGCTGTTTTTT; D gene: NA; V gene: TRBV5-1; J gene: TRBJ2-2; clone size: many
CDR3 protein: CASSETANQPQHF; CDR3 DNA: TGTGCCAGCTCGGAGACTGCTAATCAGCCCCAGCATTTT; D gene: NA; V gene: TRBV18; J gene: TRBJ1-5; clone size: many
CDR3 protein: CASRQQGNTEAFF; CDR3 DNA: TGCGCCAGCAGGCAACAGGGGAACACTGAAGCTTTCTTT; D gene: NA; V gene: TRBV5-1; J gene: TRBJ1-1; clone size: NA
CDR3 protein: CAWSPGPSNTIYF; CDR3 DNA: TGTGCCTGGAGTCCAGGGCCCTCAAACACCATATATTTT; D gene: NA; V gene: TRBV30; J gene: TRBJ1-3; clone size: many
CDR3 protein: CASSLQGGQPQHF; CDR3 DNA: TGTGCCAGCAGCTTGCAGGGGGGTCAGCCCCAGCATTTT; D gene: TRBD1; V gene: TRBV7-2; J gene: TRBJ1-5; clone size: NA
CDR3 protein: CASSVTGNTEAFF; CDR3 DNA: TGTGCCAGCAGCGTGACAGGTAACACTGAAGCTTTCTTT; D gene: NA; V gene: TRBV7-3; J gene: TRBJ1-1; clone size: many
CDR3 protein: CASSLRANANYEQYF; CDR3 DNA: TGTGCCAGTAGCCTCCGGGCCAATGCCAACTACGAGCAGTACTTC; D gene: NA; V gene: TRBV19; J gene: TRBJ2-7; clone size: many